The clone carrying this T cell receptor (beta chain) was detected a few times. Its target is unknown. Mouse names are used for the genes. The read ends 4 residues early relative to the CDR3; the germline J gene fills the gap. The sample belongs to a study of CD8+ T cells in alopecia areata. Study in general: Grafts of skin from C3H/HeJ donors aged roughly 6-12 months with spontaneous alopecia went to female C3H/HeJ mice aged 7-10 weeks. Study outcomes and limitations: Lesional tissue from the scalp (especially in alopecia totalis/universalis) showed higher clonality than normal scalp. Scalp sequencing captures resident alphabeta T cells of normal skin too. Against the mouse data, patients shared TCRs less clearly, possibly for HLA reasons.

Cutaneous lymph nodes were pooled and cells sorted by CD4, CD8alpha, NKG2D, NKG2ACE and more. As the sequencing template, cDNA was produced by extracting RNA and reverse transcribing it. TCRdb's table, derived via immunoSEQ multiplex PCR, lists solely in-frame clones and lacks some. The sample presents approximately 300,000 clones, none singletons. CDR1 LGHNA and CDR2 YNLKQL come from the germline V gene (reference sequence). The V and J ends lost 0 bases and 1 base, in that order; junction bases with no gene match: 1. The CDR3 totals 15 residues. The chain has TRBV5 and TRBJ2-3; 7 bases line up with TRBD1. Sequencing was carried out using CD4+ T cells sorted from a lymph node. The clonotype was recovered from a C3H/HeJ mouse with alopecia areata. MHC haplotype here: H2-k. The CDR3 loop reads CASSQDDRGAETLYF. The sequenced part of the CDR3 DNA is TGTGCCAGCAGCCAAGACGACAGGGGTGCAGAA.